Below, one T cell receptor (beta chain) is given with its context. The repertoire was sequenced with immunoSEQ multiplex PCR; TCRdb's copy has only in-frame clones and lacks some. The repertoire holds about 270,000 clones, around 87% seen once, with over 2% in the top ten. The sample belongs to a study of blood T cell repertoires in COVID-19. Across the study: Samples of COVID-19 (acute and convalescent) were obtained from the United States, Italy and Spain. In each case, the material was cDNA or gDNA derived from T cells, B-cell-depleted T cells, or PBMCs.

Germline-derived CDR1 and CDR2 are MDHEN and SYDVKM. With V trimmed by 6 bases and J by 8 bases, 11 bases remained unmatched. CDR3 length: 15 amino acids. The V gene is TRBV28, the J gene TRBJ2-1; 9 nucleotides agree with TRBD2. The sequence was obtained from a woman aged 50 to 60 with acute or convalescent COVID-19. Sequencing was done on a sample of peripheral blood. CDR3 in amino acids: CASRSPSGMDDEQFF. The CDR3 nucleotides read TGTGCCAGCAGGAGCCCTAGCGGGATGGACGATGAGCAGTTCTTC.